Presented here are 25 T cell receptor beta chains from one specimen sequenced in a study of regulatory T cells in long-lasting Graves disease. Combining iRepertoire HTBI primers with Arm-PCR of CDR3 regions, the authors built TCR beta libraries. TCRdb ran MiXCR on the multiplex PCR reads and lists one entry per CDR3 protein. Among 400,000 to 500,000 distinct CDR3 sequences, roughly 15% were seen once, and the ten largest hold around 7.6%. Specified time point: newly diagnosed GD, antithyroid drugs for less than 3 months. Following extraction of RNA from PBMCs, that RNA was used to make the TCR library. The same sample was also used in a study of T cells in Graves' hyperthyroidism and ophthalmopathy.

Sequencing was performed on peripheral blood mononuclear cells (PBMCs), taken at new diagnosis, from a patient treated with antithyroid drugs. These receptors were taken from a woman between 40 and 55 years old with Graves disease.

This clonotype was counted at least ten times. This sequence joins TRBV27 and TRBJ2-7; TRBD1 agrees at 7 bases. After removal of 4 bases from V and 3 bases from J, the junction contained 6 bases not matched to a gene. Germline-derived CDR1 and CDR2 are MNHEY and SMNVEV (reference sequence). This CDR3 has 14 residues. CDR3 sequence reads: CASSSGGSVYEQYF. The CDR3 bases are TGTGCCAGCAGTTCAGGGGGTTCCGTCTACGAGCAGTACTTC.

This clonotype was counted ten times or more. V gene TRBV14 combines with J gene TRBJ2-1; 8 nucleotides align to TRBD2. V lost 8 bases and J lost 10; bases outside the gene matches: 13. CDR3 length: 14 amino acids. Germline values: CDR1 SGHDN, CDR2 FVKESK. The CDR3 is CASSTNTGGREQFF. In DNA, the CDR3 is TGTGCCAGCTCAACTAACACGGGCGGGAGGGAGCAGTTCTTC.

The DNA of the CDR3 is TGTGCCAGCAGTGATGGGGCAGCGGGAAGGGAGACCCAGTACTTC. This sequence encodes CASSDGAAGRETQYF. The chain has TRBV2 and TRBJ2-5, with 7 bases matching TRBD2. Germline assignment: CDR1 SNHLY and CDR2 FYNNEI. This CDR3 comprises 15 residues. The J segment lost 5 bases and the V segment lost 3 bases, leaving 9 bases of the junction unmatched.

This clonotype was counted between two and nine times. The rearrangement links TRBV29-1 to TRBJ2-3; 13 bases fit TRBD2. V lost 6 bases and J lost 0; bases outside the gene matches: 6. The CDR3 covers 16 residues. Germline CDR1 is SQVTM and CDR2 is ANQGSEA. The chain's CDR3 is CSVDGLAGVSTDTQYF. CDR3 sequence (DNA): TGCAGCGTCGACGGACTAGCGGGAGTGAGCACAGATACGCAGTATTTT.

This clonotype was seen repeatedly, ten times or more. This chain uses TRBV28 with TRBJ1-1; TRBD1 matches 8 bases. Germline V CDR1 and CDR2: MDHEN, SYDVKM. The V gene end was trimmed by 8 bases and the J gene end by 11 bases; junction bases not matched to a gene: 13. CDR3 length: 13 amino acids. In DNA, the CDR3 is TGTGCCAGCTCTCCGCGGACAGGGTCCTTGGCTTTCTTT. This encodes CASSPRTGSLAFF.

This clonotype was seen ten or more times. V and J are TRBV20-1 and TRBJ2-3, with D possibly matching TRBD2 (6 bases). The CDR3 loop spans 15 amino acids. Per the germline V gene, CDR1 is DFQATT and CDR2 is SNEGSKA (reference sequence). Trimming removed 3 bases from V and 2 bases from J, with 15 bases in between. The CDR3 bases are TGCAGTGCTAGTACCAGGCGGGGCAACACAGATACGCAGTATTTT. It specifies CSASTRRGNTDTQYF.

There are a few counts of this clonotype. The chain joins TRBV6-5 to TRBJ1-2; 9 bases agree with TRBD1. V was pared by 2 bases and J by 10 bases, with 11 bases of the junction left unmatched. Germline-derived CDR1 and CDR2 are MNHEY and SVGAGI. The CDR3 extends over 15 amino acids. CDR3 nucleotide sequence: TGTGCCAGCAGTTACGGGGACAGGGACGGATCTTACTACACCTTC. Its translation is CASSYGDRDGSYYTF.

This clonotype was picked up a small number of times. In DNA, the CDR3 is TGTGCCAGCTCACCAGCCGCACCGTCCTCTGGAAACACCATATATTTT. Amino acid sequence: CASSPAAPSSGNTIYF. The genes are TRBV18 and TRBJ1-3; D not certain. The V gene lost 2 bases and the J gene lost 0 bases, with 11 bases spanning the gap. This CDR3 is 16 amino acids long. Germline CDR1 KGHSH, CDR2 LQKENI.

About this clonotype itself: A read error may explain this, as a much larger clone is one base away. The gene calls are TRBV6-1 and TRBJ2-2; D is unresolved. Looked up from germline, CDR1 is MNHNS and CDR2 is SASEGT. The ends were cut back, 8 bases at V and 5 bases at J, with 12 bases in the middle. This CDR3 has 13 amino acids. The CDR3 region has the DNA TGTGCCAGCCTCCTTCGCAAGACCGGGGAGCTGTTTTTT. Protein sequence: CASLLRKTGELFF.

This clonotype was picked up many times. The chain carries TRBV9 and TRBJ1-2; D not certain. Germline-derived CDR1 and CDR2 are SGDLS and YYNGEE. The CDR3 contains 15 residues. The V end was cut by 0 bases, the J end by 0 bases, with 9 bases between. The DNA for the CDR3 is TGTGCCAGCAGCGTAGACTGGGTGCCTAACTATGGCTACACCTTC. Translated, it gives CASSVDWVPNYGYTF.

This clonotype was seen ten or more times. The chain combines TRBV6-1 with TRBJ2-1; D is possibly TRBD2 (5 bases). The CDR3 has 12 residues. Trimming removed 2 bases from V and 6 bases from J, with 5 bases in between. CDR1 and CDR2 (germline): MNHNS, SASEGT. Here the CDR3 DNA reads TGTGCCAGCAGTGAAACTAGCAATGAGCAGTTCTTC. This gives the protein CASSETSNEQFF.

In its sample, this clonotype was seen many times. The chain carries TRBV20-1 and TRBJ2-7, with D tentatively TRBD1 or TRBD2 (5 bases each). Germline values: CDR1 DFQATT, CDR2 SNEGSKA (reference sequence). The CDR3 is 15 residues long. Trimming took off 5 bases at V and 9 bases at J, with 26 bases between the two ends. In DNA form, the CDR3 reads TGCAGTGCTGCCTCTTCCGGGACCCCTCTCAGGGTGCAGTACTTC. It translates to CSAASSGTPLRVQYF.

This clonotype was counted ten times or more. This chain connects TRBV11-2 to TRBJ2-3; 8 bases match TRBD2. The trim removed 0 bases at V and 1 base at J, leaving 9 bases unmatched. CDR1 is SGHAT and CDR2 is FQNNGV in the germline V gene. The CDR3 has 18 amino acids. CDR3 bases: TGTGCCAGCAGCTTAGATCTTTACGGGAGGGGCGGCACAGATACGCAGTATTTT. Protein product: CASSLDLYGRGGTDTQYF. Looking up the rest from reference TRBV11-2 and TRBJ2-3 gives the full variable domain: EAGVAQSPRYKIIEKRQSVAFWCNPISGHATLYWYQQILGQGPKLLIQFQNNGVVDDSQLPKDRFSAERLKGVDSTLKIQPAKLEDSAVYLCASSLDLYGRGGTDTQYFGPGTRLTVL.

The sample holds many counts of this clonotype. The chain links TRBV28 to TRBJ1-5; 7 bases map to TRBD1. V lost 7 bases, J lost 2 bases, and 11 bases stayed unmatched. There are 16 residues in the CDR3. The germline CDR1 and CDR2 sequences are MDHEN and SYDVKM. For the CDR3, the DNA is TGTGCCAGCACCTTCATGCACGGACAGGGCAATCAGCCCCAGCATTTT. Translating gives CASTFMHGQGNQPQHF.

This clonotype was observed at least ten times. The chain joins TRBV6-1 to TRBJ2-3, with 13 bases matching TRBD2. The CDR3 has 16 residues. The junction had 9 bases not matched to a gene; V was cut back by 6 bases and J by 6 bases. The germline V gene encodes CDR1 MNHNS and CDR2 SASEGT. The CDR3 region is CASRTLGLAGVDTQYF. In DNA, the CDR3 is TGTGCCAGCAGGACGCTAGGACTAGCGGGAGTGGATACGCAGTATTTT.

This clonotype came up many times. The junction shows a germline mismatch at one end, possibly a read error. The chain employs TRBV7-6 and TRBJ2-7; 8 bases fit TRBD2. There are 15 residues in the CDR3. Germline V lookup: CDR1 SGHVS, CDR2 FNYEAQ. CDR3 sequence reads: CASSSYRDKGGTSHF. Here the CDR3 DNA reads TGTGCCAGCAGCTCGTACCGGGACAAGGGGGGGACTAGTCACTTC.

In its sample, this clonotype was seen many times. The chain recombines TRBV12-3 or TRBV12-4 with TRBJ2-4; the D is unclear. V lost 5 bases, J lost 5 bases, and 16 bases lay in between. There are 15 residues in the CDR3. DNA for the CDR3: TGTGCCAGCAGTCCAAACCCCGCCTTCGAAAACATTCAGTACTTC. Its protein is CASSPNPAFENIQYF.

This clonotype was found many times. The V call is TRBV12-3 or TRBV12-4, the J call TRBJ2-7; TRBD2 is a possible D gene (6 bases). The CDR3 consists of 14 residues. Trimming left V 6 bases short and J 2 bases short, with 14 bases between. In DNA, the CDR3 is TGTGCCAGCAGACCTGGAGGGGTCCCCTACGAGCAGTACTTC. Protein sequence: CASRPGGVPYEQYF.

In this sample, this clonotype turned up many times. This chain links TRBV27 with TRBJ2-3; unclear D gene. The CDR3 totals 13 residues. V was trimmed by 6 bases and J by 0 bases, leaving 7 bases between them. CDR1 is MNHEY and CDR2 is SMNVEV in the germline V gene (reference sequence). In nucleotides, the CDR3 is TGTGCCAGCAGAGAGACTAGCACAGATACGCAGTATTTT. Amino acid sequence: CASRETSTDTQYF.

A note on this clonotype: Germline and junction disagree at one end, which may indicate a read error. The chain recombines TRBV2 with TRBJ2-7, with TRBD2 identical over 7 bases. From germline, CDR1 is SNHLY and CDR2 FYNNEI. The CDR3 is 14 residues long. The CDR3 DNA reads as TGTGCCAGCAGTGAGGGGCTAGCGGCTTACGAGCAGCACTTC. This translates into CASSEGLAAYEQHF.

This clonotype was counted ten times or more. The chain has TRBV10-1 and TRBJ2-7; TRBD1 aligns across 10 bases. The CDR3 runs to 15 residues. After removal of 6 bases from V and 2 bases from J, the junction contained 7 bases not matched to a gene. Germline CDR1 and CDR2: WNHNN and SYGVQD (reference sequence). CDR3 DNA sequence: TGCGCCAGCAGCATGACAGGGGGCCCCCCCTACGAGCAGTACTTC. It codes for CASSMTGGPPYEQYF.

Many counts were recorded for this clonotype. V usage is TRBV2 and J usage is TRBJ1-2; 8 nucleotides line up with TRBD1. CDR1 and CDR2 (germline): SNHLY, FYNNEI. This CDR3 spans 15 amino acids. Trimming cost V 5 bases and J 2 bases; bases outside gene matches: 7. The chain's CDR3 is CASSTGQGKNYGYTF. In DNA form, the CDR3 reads TGTGCCAGCAGTACCGGACAGGGAAAAAACTATGGCTACACCTTC.

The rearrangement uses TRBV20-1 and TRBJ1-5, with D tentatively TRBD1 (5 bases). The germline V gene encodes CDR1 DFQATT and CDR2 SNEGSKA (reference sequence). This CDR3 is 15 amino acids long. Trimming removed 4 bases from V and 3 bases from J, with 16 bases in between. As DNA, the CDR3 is TGCAGTGCTATTGGAGGGGTGGTAGACAATCAGCCCCAGCATTTT. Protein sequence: CSAIGGVVDNQPQHF.

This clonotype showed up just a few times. The CDR3 bases are TGTGCCAGCAGCCCCCGGAGGTCCGGTTCGGCCAAAAACATTCAGTACTTC. Translated: CASSPRRSGSAKNIQYF. V usage is TRBV7-9 and J usage is TRBJ2-4; weak D call: TRBD2 (5 bases). This CDR3 contains 17 residues. In germline, CDR1 is SEHNR, CDR2 FQNEAQ (reference sequence). The germline V and J ends were trimmed by 5 bases and 1 base, with 18 bases remaining between them.

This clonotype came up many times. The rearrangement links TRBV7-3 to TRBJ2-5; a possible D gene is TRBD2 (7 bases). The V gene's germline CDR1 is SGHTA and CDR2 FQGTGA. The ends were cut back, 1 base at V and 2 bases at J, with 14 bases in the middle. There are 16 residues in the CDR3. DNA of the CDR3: TGTGCCAGCAGCTTAAGGGGGGGGGACATTCAAGAGACCCAGTACTTC. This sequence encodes CASSLRGGDIQETQYF.